The 18 T cell receptor beta chains below come from one sample, sequenced in a study of regulatory dendritic cells for organ transplantation (dated by TCRdb to about 2017). Receptor libraries were prepared by the immunoSEQ multiplex PCR assay. The source is immuneACCESS, and TCRdb retained only in-frame sequences with V and J called. Part of the clones is not carried over; for the studies checked, unresolved V genes explain less than half of this, and the remainder is unexplained. In this sample the table shows roughly 27,000 clones, 82% of which occur a single time. Clones ranked in the top ten supply roughly 0.4% of the sample. Material for sequencing was naive CD8+ T cells from blood. The sample's cell subset or site label, decoded: CD45RA+ naive T cells. Receptor source: a human donor in good health.

The V gene is TRBV4-2, the J gene TRBJ2-7, with 8 bases that match TRBD2. Germline CDR1 LGHNA, CDR2 YNFKEQ. V was pared by 0 bases and J by 4 bases, with 8 bases of the junction left unmatched. The CDR3 is 16 amino acids. CDR3: CASSQDSGGGGYEQYF. The CDR3, as DNA: TGTGCCAGCAGCCAAGATTCGGGGGGGGGTGGTTACGAGCAGTACTTC.

J is TRBJ1-5 and V is TRBV9, with 10 bases aligning to TRBD1. The CDR3 has 14 amino acids. The germline CDR1 and CDR2 sequences are SGDLS and YYNGEE. V was pared by 0 bases and J by 15 bases, with 9 bases of the junction left unmatched. The DNA for the CDR3 is TGTGCCAGCAGCGTAGGGGACAGGGGCCCGCCCGGGCATTTT. Its translation is CASSVGDRGPPGHF.

This clone was counted once. The rearrangement joins TRBV10-2 to TRBJ1-1; 9 positions match TRBD1. V shed 7 bases, J shed 4 bases, and the junction held 7 bases outside the gene matches. The germline gives CDR1 WSHSY, CDR2 SAAADI. The CDR3 totals 14 residues. The CDR3 DNA reads TGCGCCAGCACCCCACAGGGGGCGAGCACTGAAGCTTTCTTT. Its protein is CASTPQGASTEAFF.

This chain connects TRBV9 to TRBJ2-1; TRBD1 matches at 8 bases. CDR3 size: 15 residues. Germline V gene sequence: CDR1 SGDLS, CDR2 YYNGEE. Unmatched junction bases numbered 11, after V lost 3 bases and J lost 9 bases. The CDR3 nucleotides read TGTGCCAGCAGCGCAGGGGGCGGGGTCACGGTTGAGCAGTTCTTC. Amino acids: CASSAGGGVTVEQFF.

V and J are TRBV7-9 and TRBJ2-7, with a tentative D call TRBD1 (6 bases). V was trimmed by 2 bases and J by 4 bases, leaving 15 bases between them. This CDR3 contains 15 residues. CDR1 SEHNR and CDR2 FQNEAQ come from the germline V gene (reference sequence). The CDR3 DNA sequence: TGTGCCAGCAGCTTATCAACAGGGTTAGCGTACGAGCAGTACTTC. Amino acids: CASSLSTGLAYEQYF.

A single count supports this clone. The chain has TRBV5-1 and TRBJ2-3, with D possibly TRBD2 on 5 matching bases. Trimming took 4 bases from V and 6 from J, leaving 18 bases between them. The CDR3 length is 15 residues. CDR1 is SGHRS and CDR2 is YFSETQ in the germline V gene. CDR3 sequence reads: CASSPLRLGEDTQYF. CDR3 nucleotide sequence: TGCGCCAGCAGCCCCTTGAGGTTGGGAGAGGATACGCAGTATTTT. The variable domain in full, with the rest retrieved from reference TRBV5-1 and TRBJ2-3, is KAGVTQTPRYLIKTRGQQVTLSCSPISGHRSVSWYQQTPGQGLQFLFEYFSETQRNKGNFPGRFSGRQFSNSRSEMNVSTLELGDSALYLCASSPLRLGEDTQYFGPGTRLTVL.

This clone was seen a handful of times. This rearrangement joins TRBV19 to TRBJ2-1; the D is unclear. The CDR3 is made up of 15 amino acids. Trimming removed 7 bases from V and 0 bases from J, with 13 bases in between. Germline CDR1 LNHDA, CDR2 SQIVND (reference sequence). As DNA, the CDR3 is TGTGCCAGTAACGAGAGGAGTGGCTCCTACAATGAGCAGTTCTTC. Its translation is CASNERSGSYNEQFF.

The genes are TRBV10-3 and TRBJ1-1, with a possible D match to TRBD1 (6 bases). V lost 0 bases and J 5 bases, leaving 7 bases between the germline ends. Per the germline V gene, CDR1 is ENHRY and CDR2 is SYGVKD. The CDR3 length is 13 residues. The CDR3 region is CAISESGQTEAFF. In DNA form, the CDR3 reads TGTGCCATCAGTGAGTCGGGACAAACTGAAGCTTTCTTT.

The rearrangement uses TRBV4-1 and TRBJ1-2; D perhaps matches TRBD1 (5 bases). Germline V gene lookup returns CDR1 MGHRA and CDR2 YSYEKL. Trimming removed 3 bases at V and 6 bases at J, with 17 bases between. This CDR3 is 15 amino acids long. CDR3 residues: CASSHPTGGVDGYTF. CDR3 DNA sequence: TGCGCCAGCAGCCACCCCACGGGAGGGGTAGATGGCTACACCTTC.

The chain carries TRBV7-8 and TRBJ2-1; tentatively, D is TRBD1 (5 bases). The CDR3 is 15 amino acids. Germline V gene lookup returns CDR1 SGHVS and CDR2 FQNEAQ. The V end was cut by 5 bases, the J end by 6 bases, with 17 bases between. CDR3 in DNA: TGTGCCAGCAGCGGACACGGCCTAGTCAGCAATGAGCAGTTCTTC. Amino acids: CASSGHGLVSNEQFF.

The CDR3: CASSPRTANTEAFF. CDR3 sequence (DNA): TGCGCCAGCAGCCCTAGGACAGCGAACACTGAAGCTTTCTTT. The chain combines TRBV5-1 with TRBJ1-1, with D possibly being TRBD1 (6 bases). V was trimmed by 4 bases and J by 1 base, leaving 11 bases between them. Germline V gene data show CDR1 as SGHRS and CDR2 as YFSETQ. The CDR3 extends over 14 amino acids.

The chain combines TRBV5-1 with TRBJ2-7; D is perhaps TRBD1 (6 bases). This CDR3 comprises 16 residues. Germline V gene sequence: CDR1 SGHRS, CDR2 YFSETQ. Trimming removed 5 bases from V and 0 bases from J, with 18 bases in between. The DNA of the CDR3 is TGCGCCAGCAGACTCACACAGGGCTCCCCCTCCTACGAGCAGTACTTC. Protein product: CASRLTQGSPSYEQYF.

The chain has TRBV7-9 and TRBJ1-3; D remains unclear. The CDR3 extends over 11 amino acids. Germline assignment: CDR1 SEHNR and CDR2 FQNEAQ (reference sequence). Trimming took off 3 bases at V and 6 bases at J, with 3 bases between the two ends. The CDR3 DNA reads as TGTGCCAGCAGCTTCCAAAACACCATATATTTT. This gives the protein CASSFQNTIYF.

V and J are TRBV2 and TRBJ2-1, with TRBD2 matching 10 bases. The germline V gene has CDR1 SNHLY and CDR2 FYNNEI. The CDR3 runs 15 residues. V was clipped by 6 bases and J by 0 bases; unmatched bases: 2. The CDR3 nucleotides read TGTGCCAGCAGCTTAGCGGGGGGCTCCTACAATGAGCAGTTCTTC. It is translated as CASSLAGGSYNEQFF.

V and J are TRBV5-4 and TRBJ2-3; D might be TRBD2 (5 bases). Germline assignment: CDR1 SGHNT and CDR2 YYREEE (reference sequence). The V end lost 4 bases, the J end lost 4 bases, and 10 bases lay between the germline ends. The CDR3 is made up of 13 amino acids. The CDR3, as DNA: TGTGCCAGCAGCGAAGACTACGCAGATACGCAGTATTTT. Translated, it gives CASSEDYADTQYF.

This clone was counted between two and nine times. The V gene is TRBV4-2, the J gene TRBJ2-1, with D possibly being TRBD1 (6 bases). The CDR3 is made up of 17 amino acids. Trimming removed 5 bases from V and 7 bases from J, with 24 bases in between. CDR1 is LGHNA and CDR2 is YNFKEQ in the germline V gene. The CDR3 loop reads CASSLQGIVQGWNEQFF. CDR3 in DNA: TGTGCCAGCAGCTTACAAGGGATCGTCCAGGGGTGGAATGAGCAGTTCTTC.

The chain couples TRBV7-8 to TRBJ2-3; the match to TRBD2 covers 9 bases. Germline CDR1 is SGHVS and CDR2 is FQNEAQ. This CDR3 comprises 19 residues. The J segment lost 1 base and the V segment lost 0 bases, leaving 11 bases of the junction unmatched. The CDR3 DNA follows: TGTGCCAGCAGCTTAGCTCTGGCGGGGGGGCCGAAGGGCACAGATACGCAGTATTTT. Its protein product is CASSLALAGGPKGTDTQYF.

This chain uses TRBV6-5 with TRBJ1-4; 11 positions match TRBD1. Losses at the gene ends were 0 bases for V and 8 bases for J; bases not matched to a gene: 5. This CDR3 is 16 amino acids long. Germline lookup yields CDR1 MNHEY and CDR2 SVGAGI. CDR3 protein: CASSYSKGQGDEKLFF. The CDR3 DNA reads TGTGCCAGCAGTTACTCGAAGGGACAGGGGGACGAAAAACTGTTTTTT.